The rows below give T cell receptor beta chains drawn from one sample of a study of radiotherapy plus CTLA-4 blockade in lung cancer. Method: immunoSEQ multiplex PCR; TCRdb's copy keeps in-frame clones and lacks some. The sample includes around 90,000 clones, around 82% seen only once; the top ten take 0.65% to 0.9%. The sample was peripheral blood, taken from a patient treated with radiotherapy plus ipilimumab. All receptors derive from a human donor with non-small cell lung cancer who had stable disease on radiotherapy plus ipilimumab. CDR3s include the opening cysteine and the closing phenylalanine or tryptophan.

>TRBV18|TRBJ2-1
CASSPRAGQGANQFF
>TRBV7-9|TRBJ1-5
CASSLTGTGPFSNQPQHF
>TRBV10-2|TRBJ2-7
CASNPTSGLSYEQYF
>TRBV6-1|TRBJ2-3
CASSEALAGFTDTQYF
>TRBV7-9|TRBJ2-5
CASSLEAGGQETQYF
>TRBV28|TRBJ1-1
CASSFRAGNTEAFF
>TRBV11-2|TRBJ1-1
CASSFSGGGRNTEAFF
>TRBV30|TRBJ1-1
CAWSRGAKGTEAFF
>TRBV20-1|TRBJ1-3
CSTDGNTIYF
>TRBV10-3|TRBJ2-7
CAISRDREHEQYF
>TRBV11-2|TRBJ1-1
CASSLRAGTEATEAFF
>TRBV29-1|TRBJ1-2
CSVRAAYGYTF
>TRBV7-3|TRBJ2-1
CASSLQTSGSSKQFF
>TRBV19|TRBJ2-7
CASSIESPGPLGEQYF
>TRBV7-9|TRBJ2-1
CASSRGLPNEQFF
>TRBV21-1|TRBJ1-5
CASSFPLDRHQHF
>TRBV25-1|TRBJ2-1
CASSERRTGDTGEQFF
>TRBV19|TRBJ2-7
CASSFLSFHEQYF
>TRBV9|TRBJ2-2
CASSPRQGDTGELFF
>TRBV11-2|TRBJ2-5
CASSSNGGGETQYF
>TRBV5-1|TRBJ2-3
CASTVGQITDTQYF
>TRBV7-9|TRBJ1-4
CASSLRMDLPEKLFF
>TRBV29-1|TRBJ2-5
CSVGQGQETQYF
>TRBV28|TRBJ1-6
CASSLNGLRSPLHF